This T cell receptor beta chain came from a study of T-cell reconstitution after alpha-beta-depleted transplantation in children. Overall study findings and caveats: The study reportedly traced alpha-beta T cells about two months after transplant to several hundred expanded graft clones.

V lost 5 bases and J lost 4, with 14 bases in between. This CDR3 is 13 amino acids long. Germline V gene lookup returns CDR1 DFQATT and CDR2 SNEGSKA (reference sequence). Researchers prepared the TCRbeta library using unique molecular identifiers, the study reports. TCRdb called the PCR reads again in MiXCR, with one record for every CDR3 protein. The sample lists more than 400,000 distinct CDR3 sequences; approximately 42% were seen once. Notes on this clonotype: What it binds is not known.

This sequence joins TRBV20-1 and TRBJ1-2; D not resolved. Source: PBMCs, taken before TCRalphabeta/CD19-depleted stem cell transplant. The TCR comes from a girl aged 2 to 9 with aplastic anemia, due to receive a stem cell transplant. Here the CDR3 DNA reads TGCAGTGCTGTGAAAACAAGGTCCTATGGCTACACCTTC. Protein: CSAVKTRSYGYTF.